These 21 T cell receptor beta chains originate from one sample sequenced in a study of a mutant IDH1 vaccine in newly diagnosed glioma. Repertoires were generated with immunoSEQ multiplex PCR, while TCRdb's copy carries only in-frame clones and drops some. The table lists approximately 60,000 clones, approximately 90% of them singletons. Described time point: week 5, during vaccination. Mutant IDH1 20-mer peptide, at 300 ug, made up each vaccine dose, with topical imiquimod. Their target antigens are unknown. Specimen: PBMCs, collected from a glioma patient whose treatment included an IDH1 peptide vaccine. These receptors were taken from a woman aged 40 to 55 with glioma.

The chain uses TRBV2 and TRBJ2-7, with a tentative D call TRBD2 (6 bases). CDR1 is SNHLY and CDR2 is FYNNEI in the germline V gene. CDR3 length equals 13 residues. The V end lost 4 bases, the J end lost 3 bases, and 10 bases lay between the germline ends. Here the CDR3 reads CASSAGRVYEQYF. The DNA of the CDR3 is TGTGCCAGCAGTGCCGGGAGAGTCTACGAGCAGTACTTC. Filled out from reference TRBV2 and TRBJ2-7, the complete variable domain reads EPEVTQTPSHQVTQMGQEVILRCVPISNHLYFYWYRQILGQKVEFLVSFYNNEISEKSEIFDDQFSVERPDGSNFTLKIRSTKLEDSAMYFCASSAGRVYEQYFGPGTRLTVT.

The chain has TRBV5-4 and TRBJ2-4; weak D call: TRBD2 (6 bases). The V end was cut by 0 bases, the J end by 1 base, with 11 bases between. The germline gives CDR1 SGHNT, CDR2 YYREEE (reference sequence). This CDR3 region has 16 residues. CDR3 residues: CASSLAGGRAKNIQYF. The CDR3 nucleotides are TGTGCCAGCAGCTTGGCCGGAGGGAGGGCCAAAAACATTCAGTACTTC.

The CDR3 spells CASSQGQGNGNTIYF. CDR3 nucleotides: TGTGCCAGCTCACAGGGACAGGGGAATGGAAACACCATATATTTT. The J gene is TRBJ1-3, the V gene TRBV18; TRBD1 agrees at 10 bases. Germline lookup yields CDR1 KGHSH and CDR2 LQKENI. Trimming took 4 bases from V and 3 from J; bases not matched to a gene: 3. This CDR3 has 15 residues.

The V and J genes are TRBV6-1 and TRBJ1-6; 10 positions match TRBD1. The ends lost 5 bases at V and 8 bases at J; junction bases unmatched: 6. Looked up from germline, CDR1 is MNHNS and CDR2 is SASEGT. The CDR3 runs 15 residues. The CDR3 nucleotides are TGTGCCAGCAGTCCCATGACAGGGGGCGATTCACCCCTCCACTTT. The encoded protein is CASSPMTGGDSPLHF.

The genes are TRBV27 and TRBJ2-7; a weak D match, TRBD2 (6 bases). The V and J ends lost 4 bases and 0 bases respectively, with 13 bases between them. Germline V gene data show CDR1 as MNHEY and CDR2 as SMNVEV (reference sequence). This CDR3 comprises 15 residues. The CDR3 loop is CASSSRTTSSYEQYF. DNA of the CDR3: TGTGCCAGCAGTTCCAGGACTACCAGCTCCTACGAGCAGTACTTC.

The chain carries TRBV14 and TRBJ2-5; D remains unclear. The CDR3 has 15 residues. In germline, CDR1 is SGHDN, CDR2 FVKESK. The V gene lost 0 bases and the J gene lost 2 bases, with 10 bases spanning the gap. CDR3 in amino acids: CASSQDPHSQETQYF. In nucleotides, the CDR3 is TGTGCCAGCAGCCAAGATCCTCACAGTCAAGAGACCCAGTACTTC.

The chain employs TRBV2 and TRBJ1-1, with D possibly matching TRBD1 (5 bases). Trimming pared 3 bases from V and 6 bases from J, leaving 14 bases between. The CDR3 has 14 residues. Germline V gene lookup returns CDR1 SNHLY and CDR2 FYNNEI. The CDR3 here is CASSENRQGAEAFF. In nucleotides, the CDR3 is TGTGCCAGCAGTGAGAATCGGCAGGGCGCTGAAGCTTTCTTT.

V usage is TRBV19 and J usage is TRBJ1-2; 8 positions match TRBD1. The CDR3 totals 13 residues. The germline V gene has CDR1 LNHDA and CDR2 SQIVND (reference sequence). With V trimmed by 4 bases and J by 4 bases, 2 bases remained unmatched. CDR3 in amino acids: CASSRQGSYGYTF. The CDR3 DNA follows: TGTGCCAGTAGTAGACAGGGGAGCTATGGCTACACCTTC. The full variable domain, rest sourced from reference TRBV19 and TRBJ1-2, is DGGITQSPKYLFRKEGQNVTLSCEQNLNHDAMYWYRQDPGQGLRLIYYSQIVNDFQKGDIAEGYSVSREKKESFPLTVTSAQKNPTAFYLCASSRQGSYGYTFGSGTRLTVV.

In this sample, this clone turned up once. The chain has TRBV5-6 and TRBJ1-6; 8 bases are shared with TRBD1. V gave up 3 bases and J gave up 7 bases; unmatched junction bases: 9. This CDR3 spans 16 amino acids. Germline V CDR1 and CDR2: SGHDT, YYEEEE. DNA for the CDR3: TGTGCCAGCAGCTCGAATGATGGACAGGGAAATTCACCCCTCCACTTT. Protein: CASSSNDGQGNSPLHF. Based on the CDR3 plus reference TRBV5-6 and TRBJ1-6, the full variable domain is DAGVTQSPTHLIKTRGQQVTLRCSPKSGHDTVSWYQQALGQGPQFIFQYYEEEERQRGNFPDRFSGHQFPNYSSELNVNALLLGDSALYLCASSSNDGQGNSPLHFGNGTRLTVT.

This chain connects TRBV6-6 to TRBJ2-7, with 7 bases lining up with TRBD2. V lost 6 bases to trimming and J lost 6 bases; unmatched junction nucleotides: 11. This CDR3 comprises 14 residues. Germline V gene data show CDR1 as MNHNY and CDR2 as SVGAGI (reference sequence). The CDR3 coding sequence is TGTGCCAGCAGGGAGGAGCGGGGAGGAACCGAGCAGTACTTC. This codes for CASREERGGTEQYF.

V gene TRBV18 combines with J gene TRBJ2-7; D might be TRBD2 (6 bases). V shed 4 bases and J shed 7 bases, with 17 bases lying between them. The CDR3 totals 14 residues. Germline V gene data show CDR1 as KGHSH and CDR2 as LQKENI. The CDR3 nucleotides are TGTGCCAGCTCACTAAATAGCGGCACGGGGGAGCAGTACTTC. It is translated as CASSLNSGTGEQYF.

The chain recombines TRBV4-2 with TRBJ2-5; D may be TRBD2 (5 bases). The CDR3 contains 14 residues. V was clipped by 6 bases and J by 5 bases, with 16 bases between them. CDR1 and CDR2 (germline): LGHNA, YNFKEQ. The CDR3 here is CASSQRGLRETQYF. CDR3 nucleotide sequence: TGTGCCAGCAGTCAACGGGGTCTACGGGAGACCCAGTACTTC.

The chain is built from TRBV18 and TRBJ1-4; D is unclear. This CDR3 spans 14 amino acids. In germline, CDR1 is KGHSH, CDR2 LQKENI. Trimming took 2 bases from V and 5 from J, leaving 9 bases between them. CDR3 nucleotide sequence: TGTGCCAGCTCACCAGCTGATTCGAATGAAAAACTGTTTTTT. This translates into CASSPADSNEKLFF.

The CDR3, as DNA: TGTGCCACCAGCAGAGCTCCCGGGACGGAAAGCAATCAGCCCCAGCATTTT. It codes for CATSRAPGTESNQPQHF. J is TRBJ1-5 and V is TRBV15, with D possibly matching TRBD1 (5 bases). The CDR3 is 17 residues long. The germline gives CDR1 LNHNV, CDR2 YYDKDF (reference sequence). Deletions cut 1 base from V and 1 base from J, with 14 bases between.

The J gene is TRBJ2-7, the V gene TRBV6-5; 8 bases match TRBD1. Trimming at V came to 5 bases and at J to 6 bases, leaving 9 bases not matched to a gene. This CDR3 region has 14 residues. Per the germline V gene, CDR1 is MNHEY and CDR2 is SVGAGI. Here the CDR3 reads CASSQGTGRGEQYF. CDR3 nucleotide sequence: TGTGCCAGCAGTCAAGGGACAGGAAGGGGCGAGCAGTACTTC.

The chain employs TRBV6-1 and TRBJ2-1; unclear D gene. The CDR3 runs to 14 residues. Trimming took off 7 bases at V and 0 bases at J, with 10 bases between the two ends. The germline gives CDR1 MNHNS, CDR2 SASEGT. The CDR3 DNA reads as TGTGCCAGCACGGCAGCGCGCTCCTACAATGAGCAGTTCTTC. This translates into CASTAARSYNEQFF.

The chain's CDR3 is CASSLIGTAREKLFF. In DNA, the CDR3 is TGTGCCAGCAGTTTAATTGGGACAGCCCGGGAAAAACTGTTTTTT. The rearrangement uses TRBV28 and TRBJ1-4, with TRBD1 matching over 7 bases. Germline V gene data show CDR1 as MDHEN and CDR2 as SYDVKM. The CDR3 consists of 15 residues. Trimming took 2 bases from V and 8 from J; bases not matched to a gene: 8.

The chain is built from TRBV5-6 and TRBJ1-2; no reliable D call. The V end lost 2 bases, the J end lost 3 bases, and 11 bases lay between the germline ends. CDR1 and CDR2 (germline): SGHDT, YYEEEE. The CDR3 loop spans 14 amino acids. The CDR3: CASSLAGRDYGYTF. CDR3 DNA: TGTGCCAGCAGCTTAGCTGGTCGGGACTATGGCTACACCTTC. Full variable domain (missing parts from reference TRBV5-6 and TRBJ1-2): DAGVTQSPTHLIKTRGQQVTLRCSPKSGHDTVSWYQQALGQGPQFIFQYYEEEERQRGNFPDRFSGHQFPNYSSELNVNALLLGDSALYLCASSLAGRDYGYTFGSGTRLTVV.

This chain connects TRBV7-9 to TRBJ2-3; 8 nucleotides match TRBD2. The CDR3 sequence is 17 residues long. The V segment lost 5 bases and the J segment 2 bases; nucleotides outside the gene matches: 12. In germline, CDR1 is SEHNR, CDR2 FQNEAQ (reference sequence). CDR3 in DNA: TGTGCCAGCAGCGGCCGTATGGCGGGAGGAATCACAGATACGCAGTATTTT. Translating gives CASSGRMAGGITDTQYF. Looking up the rest from reference TRBV7-9 and TRBJ2-3 gives the full variable domain: DTGVSQNPRHKITKRGQNVTFRCDPISEHNRLYWYRQTLGQGPEFLTYFQNEAQLEKSRLLSDRFSAERPKGSFSTLEIQRTEQGDSAMYLCASSGRMAGGITDTQYFGPGTRLTVL.

This chain links TRBV29-1 with TRBJ2-5, with D possibly being TRBD1 (5 bases). Germline V gene sequence: CDR1 SQVTM, CDR2 ANQGSEA. The CDR3 is 13 amino acids. V was pared by 4 bases and J by 2 bases, with 11 bases between. DNA for the CDR3: TGCAGCGTTGCACCCAGGGCTCAAGAGACCCAGTACTTC. Translation: CSVAPRAQETQYF.

The J gene is TRBJ2-3, the V gene TRBV6-5; D is unclear. V was pared by 0 bases and J by 3 bases, with 10 bases between. The germline gives CDR1 MNHEY, CDR2 SVGAGI. The CDR3 covers 15 residues. The CDR3 sequence is CASSYSVGWTDTQYF. The CDR3 nucleotides are TGTGCCAGCAGTTACTCGGTAGGATGGACAGATACGCAGTATTTT.